This TCR beta chain was observed in a study of CD8+ T cells in alopecia areata. Findings and caveats of the study: Among the cells sequenced in scalp samples are also the resident alphabeta T cells of normal skin. Across lesional scalp, and particularly alopecia totalis/universalis, clonality surpassed that of normal scalp. The study found that many expanded lesional clones persisted in scalp and blood during tofacitinib.

With respect to this clone: The antigen is undetermined.

Trimming shortened V by 0 bases and J by 1 base, and 7 bases separated the two germline ends. Germline lookup yields CDR1 MNHEY and CDR2 SMNVEV (reference sequence). This CDR3 has 15 amino acids. Treatment meaning: oral pan-JAK inhibitor, 5-10 mg twice daily. After isolation, RNA underwent reverse transcription to generate cDNA as the sequencing template. Assay used: immunoSEQ multiplex PCR; TCRdb lists only in-frame clones, some missing. The sample includes nearly 95,000 clones, about 70% of them seen just once. This specimen was CD8+ T cells sorted from blood, taken around week 44, from a patient treated with tofacitinib. The clonotype originates from a human donor with alopecia areata. The chain uses TRBV27 and TRBJ1-5; D is uncertain. The CDR3 sequence is CASSLSGTSNQPQHF. For the CDR3, the DNA is TGTGCCAGCAGTTTATCGGGCACAAGCAATCAGCCCCAGCATTTT.